A selection of T cell receptor beta chains follows, all from one sample in a study of blood T cells in healthy people across ages. TCRdb reanalysed the 5' RACE reads using MiXCR and keeps one entry per CDR3 protein. The data contain some 1.7 million distinct CDR3 sequences, approximately 28% of them singletons. Sequenced sample: blood. The origin of the receptors is a woman aged 25 to 39 in good health. CDR3s include the opening cysteine and the closing phenylalanine or tryptophan. D genes are given only for firm matches. Clone size is not always given. Where it is, it says once, few, many or a class for expanded clones.

cdr3_nt cdr3_aa j_call clone_size d_call v_call
TGTGCCAGCAGACAATATCTGGACAGCCGTAGGGTTGCCCAGCATTTT CASRQYLDSRRVAQHF TRBJ1-5 - - TRBV6-6
TGCAGTGCTAGAGATGTATCTGGTCGGCTAGCGGGAGGAGATACGCAGTATTTT CSARDVSGRLAGGDTQYF TRBJ2-3 few TRBD2 TRBV20-1
TGCGCCAGCAGCTTGGCCGACCATCTTAGGGAGCAGTACTTC CASSLADHLREQYF TRBJ2-7 many - TRBV5-1
TGCAGTGCTTATCGCCCAGCCCCAGAGACCCAGTACTTC CSAYRPAPETQYF TRBJ2-5 few - TRBV20-1
TGTGCCAGCAGAGGACTAGCGGGGGTCTACAATGAGCAGTTCTTC CASRGLAGVYNEQFF TRBJ2-1 few TRBD2 TRBV28
TGCGCCAGCAGCCAAAGCAGGGGCGAAGGAACTGAAGCTTTCTTT CASSQSRGEGTEAFF TRBJ1-1 - - TRBV4-3
TGTGCCAGCAGCCCTGCGGGACTAGCTGGCGAGCAGTTCTTC CASSPAGLAGEQFF TRBJ2-1 - TRBD2 TRBV11-3
TGTGCCAGCAAGAAGGGGACTACCTACAATGAGCAGTTCTTC CASKKGTTYNEQFF TRBJ2-1 few TRBD2 TRBV27
TGTGCCAGCAGCTTGGTTGGGGGCGTCAGCTCTGGGGCCAACGTCCTGACTTTC CASSLVGGVSSGANVLTF TRBJ2-6 many - TRBV7-2
TGTGCCAGCATGCCTTTACATGAATCTGGGGCCAACGTCCTGACTTTC CASMPLHESGANVLTF TRBJ2-6 few - TRBV21-1
TGTGCCGGACGACAGGGACCCACCGGGGAGCTGTTTTTT CAGRQGPTGELFF TRBJ2-2 few TRBD1 TRBV28
TGTGCCAGCCTCCCGGGGGGAAGCTCTGGAAACACCGTATATTTT CASLPGGSSGNTVYF TRBJ1-3 - - TRBV12-3/TRBV12-4
TGTGCCAGCAGTTCCGATTTGGCTTTCTTT CASSSDLAFF TRBJ1-1 - - TRBV12-3/TRBV12-4
TGTGCCAGCAGCCCGGGGACAGGGGGCTCCTATGGCTACACCTTC CASSPGTGGSYGYTF TRBJ1-2 - TRBD1 TRBV5-6
TGTGCCAGCAGTGCCTGGGACTCTTTGGCGCAGTATTTT CASSAWDSLAQYF TRBJ2-3 - - TRBV6-5
TGTGCCAGCACCCGACAGGGATCAAAGTCCGCTTCACCCCTCCACTTT CASTRQGSKSASPLHF TRBJ1-6 many TRBD1 TRBV12-3/TRBV12-4
TGTGCCAGCTCACCGGGGGGTTCTCTCTACGAGCAGTACTTC CASSPGGSLYEQYF TRBJ2-7 - - TRBV18
TGCAGTGCTAGAGTGGCGACTAGCGGTTACAATGAGCAGTTCTTC CSARVATSGYNEQFF TRBJ2-1 - TRBD2 TRBV20-1
TGTGCCAGCAGCTTGGGGGATGGCCAGGGTACGCAGTATTTT CASSLGDGQGTQYF TRBJ2-3 - - TRBV7-2
TGTGCCATCCGAACGGAAGGGACTTTCATCTACGAGCAGTACTTC CAIRTEGTFIYEQYF TRBJ2-7 many - TRBV6-2/TRBV6-3
TGTGCCAGCAGTTCCACTAGCGGGATCACAGATACGCAGTATTTT CASSSTSGITDTQYF TRBJ2-3 many TRBD2 TRBV12-3/TRBV12-4
TGTGCCAGCAACTCTGCGGGAGAACACGGTGGCTACACCTTC CASNSAGEHGGYTF TRBJ1-2 few - TRBV28
TGTGCCAGCAGTTTAGGTGCGGTTGCGGGCGAGCAGTACTTC CASSLGAVAGEQYF TRBJ2-7 few - TRBV12-3/TRBV12-4
TGCGCCAGCAGCATAGTGACAGGGAAAAACATTCAGTACTTC CASSIVTGKNIQYF TRBJ2-4 many TRBD1 TRBV4-1
TGCGCCAGCAGCCCAGGAAAAGGCGGACAGGGGAACACTGAAGCTTTCTTT CASSPGKGGQGNTEAFF TRBJ1-1 many TRBD1 TRBV4-1
TGTGCCAGCAGTTTGAGTTTCAACGAGCAGTACTTC CASSLSFNEQYF TRBJ2-7 many - TRBV12-3/TRBV12-4
TGTGCCAGCAGCCAACAGTGGAATACAGATACGCAGTATTTT CASSQQWNTDTQYF TRBJ2-3 - - TRBV7-2
TGTGCCAGCAGCTTCCGGGACGGACCCTCTGGGGCCAACGTCCTGACTTTC CASSFRDGPSGANVLTF TRBJ2-6 - - TRBV11-2
TGCGCCAGCAGCCCAGGCCCCTTAGGGACAGGGAGGAATGAGCAGTTCTTC CASSPGPLGTGRNEQFF TRBJ2-1 - TRBD1 TRBV5-1
TGTGCCAGCAGCTTGGACAGGGCGGGGCCACCCCCCCACTTT CASSLDRAGPPPHF TRBJ1-6 - - TRBV5-5
TGTGCCAGCGCCAGGAGGGGGAGCGGTGGGGCCAACGTCCTGACTTTC CASARRGSGGANVLTF TRBJ2-6 - - TRBV19
TGTGCCAGCAGCTCTAAGGGGAAGCTGTTTTTT CASSSKGKLFF TRBJ1-4 - - TRBV11-2
TGCAGTGCTATTCATCCGGGACTAGCCTACAATGAGCAGTTCTTC CSAIHPGLAYNEQFF TRBJ2-1 few TRBD2 TRBV20-1
TGTGCCAGCAGCCAAGGACAGGGGAATACGCAGTATTTT CASSQGQGNTQYF TRBJ2-3 few TRBD1 TRBV3-1
TGTGCCAGCAGGCCTGGACCCCTCGGGAACGAGCAGTACTTC CASRPGPLGNEQYF TRBJ2-7 many - TRBV6-5
TGCAGTGCTAGAGATCGGTTTCCGGGAACTTCAGATACGCAGTATTTT CSARDRFPGTSDTQYF TRBJ2-3 few - TRBV20-1
TGTGCCAGCAACGGGGGGGGGCCCGAGACCCAGTACTTC CASNGGGPETQYF TRBJ2-5 - TRBD2 TRBV27
TGTGCCAGCAGTTTTTATCCTTCCGAAAGCTCCTATAATTCACCCCTCCACTTT CASSFYPSESSYNSPLHF TRBJ1-6 - - TRBV28
TGTGCCAGCAGTACCTATGGCAATGAGCAGTTCTTC CASSTYGNEQFF TRBJ2-1 - - TRBV2
TGTGCCAGCAGCCCCTCATGGCCCACTGATACGCAGTATTTT CASSPSWPTDTQYF TRBJ2-3 few - TRBV4-2
TGTGCCAGCAGTTTCGTTGGCGGGGGGCCCCACTCCTACAATGGGCAGTTCTTC CASSFVGGGPHSYNGQFF TRBJ2-1 few TRBD2 TRBV12-3/TRBV12-4
TGTGCCAGCAGTTTATTTGCGGGAGACCCCGATACGCAGTATTTT CASSLFAGDPDTQYF TRBJ2-3 few TRBD2 TRBV27
TGCAGTAGTAGCGGGCAGACCTACAATGAGCAGTTCTTC CSSSGQTYNEQFF TRBJ2-1 many TRBD2 TRBV20-1